Listed below are T cell receptor beta chains from one sample, sequenced in a study of blood T cell repertoires in COVID-19. TCRdb's copy holds only in-frame clones and misses some; the assay was immunoSEQ multiplex PCR. The data hold about 190,000 clones, with around 85% observed a single time. The sample taken for sequencing was peripheral blood. Receptors originate from a man younger than 45 with acute or convalescent COVID-19. Both conserved end residues are part of each CDR3. D genes are given only for firm matches. For some rows the clone size is stated as once, few or many, or as a class when expanded; others skip it.

size: .
J: TRBJ2-1
D: TRBD2
V: TRBV18
CDR3: CASSPVPGLAGSEQFF
DNA: TGTGCCAGCTCACCAGTACCGGGACTAGCGGGGAGTGAGCAGTTCTTC

size: .
J: TRBJ1-2
D: .
V: TRBV28
CDR3: CASGVGARGYTF
DNA: TGTGCCAGCGGTGTGGGGGCCCGCGGCTACACCTTC

size: .
J: TRBJ2-1
D: .
V: TRBV21-1
CDR3: CASGRTQSYNEQFF
DNA: TGTGCCAGCGGTAGAACTCAATCCTACAATGAGCAGTTCTTC

size: .
J: TRBJ1-2
D: .
V: TRBV5-6
CDR3: CASSSISSGGSYGYTF
DNA: TGTGCCAGCAGCTCTATTTCCAGCGGCGGGAGCTATGGCTACACCTTC

size: .
J: TRBJ2-1
D: .
V: TRBV10-2
CDR3: CASSGQFSYNEQFF
DNA: TGCGCCAGCTCCGGACAGTTCTCCTACAATGAGCAGTTCTTC

size: .
J: TRBJ2-1
D: TRBD2
V: TRBV30
CDR3: CAWSRASGGLRANEQFF
DNA: TGTGCCTGGAGTAGGGCTAGCGGGGGCCTCCGGGCCAATGAGCAGTTCTTC

size: .
J: TRBJ2-1
D: .
V: TRBV5-1
CDR3: CASSLSGYNEQFF
DNA: TGCGCCAGCAGCTTATCGGGTTACAATGAGCAGTTCTTC

size: .
J: TRBJ2-1
D: .
V: TRBV15
CDR3: CATSRGGGEQFF
DNA: TGTGCCACCAGCAGAGGTGGCGGAGAGCAGTTCTTC

size: .
J: TRBJ1-4
D: TRBD1
V: TRBV2
CDR3: CASRPDRVATNEKLFF
DNA: TGTGCCAGCAGGCCTGACAGGGTTGCAACTAATGAAAAACTGTTTTTT

size: once
J: TRBJ2-3
D: .
V: TRBV5-4
CDR3: CASSSRHTPDTQYF
DNA: TGTGCCAGCAGCTCGAGACACACTCCAGATACGCAGTATTTT

size: .
J: TRBJ2-1
D: .
V: TRBV3-1/TRBV3-2
CDR3: CASSPRVGQGGYNEQFF
DNA: TGTGCCAGCAGCCCTCGAGTTGGGCAGGGAGGCTACAATGAGCAGTTCTTC

size: .
J: TRBJ1-2
D: TRBD1
V: TRBV9
CDR3: CASSEGQGVYGYTF
DNA: TGTGCCAGCAGCGAAGGACAGGGAGTCTATGGCTACACCTTC

size: once
J: TRBJ2-3
D: .
V: TRBV28
CDR3: CASRVADRRTDTQYF
DNA: TGTGCCAGCAGAGTAGCGGACAGGAGGACAGATACGCAGTATTTT

size: .
J: TRBJ2-3
D: TRBD2
V: TRBV28
CDR3: CASSFSGTTYEDTQYF
DNA: TGTGCCAGCAGTTTCTCGGGGACTACATATGAAGATACGCAGTATTTT

size: .
J: TRBJ2-7
D: TRBD1
V: TRBV5-4
CDR3: CASSRWDRGIYEQYF
DNA: TGTGCCAGCAGCCGTTGGGACAGGGGTATTTACGAGCAGTACTTC

size: .
J: TRBJ2-7
D: TRBD2
V: TRBV28
CDR3: CASTNGGEGSYEQYF
DNA: TGTGCCAGCACCAACGGGGGGGAGGGATCCTACGAGCAGTACTTC

size: .
J: TRBJ1-1
D: .
V: TRBV6-5
CDR3: CASSNPGLRNTEAFF
DNA: TGTGCCAGCAGTAACCCGGGACTTAGGAACACTGAAGCTTTCTTT

size: .
J: TRBJ2-7
D: TRBD2
V: TRBV28
CDR3: CASSFLPGGSRISYEQYF
DNA: TGTGCCAGCAGTTTTCTCCCGGGCGGGAGTCGAATCTCCTACGAGCAGTACTTC

size: .
J: TRBJ1-2
D: .
V: TRBV19
CDR3: CASSTPGRGYTF
DNA: TGTGCCAGTAGTACCCCCGGGAGGGGATACACCTTC

size: .
J: TRBJ2-3
D: .
V: TRBV3-1/TRBV3-2
CDR3: CASSPSDTDTQYF
DNA: TGTGCCAGCAGCCCCAGTGACACAGATACGCAGTATTTT

size: .
J: TRBJ1-6
D: TRBD1
V: TRBV7-8
CDR3: CASSTGQNNSPLHF
DNA: TGTGCCAGCAGCACGGGACAGAATAATTCACCCCTCCACTTT

size: .
J: TRBJ2-3
D: TRBD2
V: TRBV7-3
CDR3: CASSLTRLAGSADTQYF
DNA: TGTGCCAGCAGCTTAACCCGACTAGCGGGATCGGCAGATACGCAGTATTTT

size: .
J: TRBJ2-5
D: TRBD2
V: TRBV6-2/TRBV6-3
CDR3: CASSSPQRGRGTQYF
DNA: TGTGCCAGCAGTTCGCCTCAGCGGGGCCGGGGGACCCAGTACTTC

size: .
J: TRBJ1-2
D: .
V: TRBV5-6
CDR3: CASSLPAGVWGYTF
DNA: TGTGCCAGCAGCCTCCCAGCGGGGGTTTGGGGCTACACCTTC

size: .
J: TRBJ2-6
D: .
V: TRBV6-5
CDR3: CASSYINSGANVLTF
DNA: TGTGCCAGCAGTTACATAAACTCTGGGGCCAACGTCCTGACTTTC

size: .
J: TRBJ1-3
D: TRBD1
V: TRBV7-2
CDR3: CASSFFNRGGNTIYF
DNA: TGTGCCAGCAGCTTCTTTAACAGGGGTGGAAACACCATATATTTT

size: .
J: TRBJ1-5
D: .
V: TRBV3-1/TRBV3-2
CDR3: CASSPTVNQPQHF
DNA: TGTGCCAGCAGCCCGACAGTTAATCAGCCCCAGCATTTT

size: .
J: TRBJ1-4
D: .
V: TRBV19
CDR3: CASSRQLNEKLFF
DNA: TGTGCCAGTAGCCGACAGCTTAATGAAAAACTGTTTTTT

size: .
J: TRBJ1-5
D: TRBD1
V: TRBV30
CDR3: CAWSVSGQGSQPQHF
DNA: TGTGCCTGGAGTGTGAGCGGACAGGGGAGTCAGCCCCAGCATTTT

size: .
J: TRBJ1-5
D: .
V: TRBV28
CDR3: CASSLGRWRGPQHF
DNA: TGTGCCAGCAGTTTAGGCAGGTGGAGGGGGCCCCAGCATTTT

size: .
J: TRBJ1-2
D: .
V: TRBV7-3
CDR3: CASSSNRDYGYTF
DNA: TGTGCCAGCAGTTCGAACAGGGACTATGGCTACACCTTC

size: once
J: TRBJ2-5
D: .
V: TRBV29-1
CDR3: CSGGRGRLETQYF
DNA: TGCAGCGGGGGCAGGGGTAGATTAGAGACCCAGTACTTC

size: .
J: TRBJ2-7
D: .
V: TRBV7-6
CDR3: CASSPHAASEQYF
DNA: TGTGCCAGCAGCCCCCATGCCGCGAGCGAGCAGTACTTC

size: .
J: TRBJ1-2
D: TRBD1
V: TRBV4-2
CDR3: CASSQGRDRGINYGYTF
DNA: TGTGCCAGCAGCCAAGGCAGGGACAGGGGAATTAACTATGGCTACACCTTC

size: .
J: TRBJ2-3
D: TRBD2
V: TRBV5-4
CDR3: CASSSEPGLAGLTDTQYF
DNA: TGTGCCAGCAGCTCCGAACCGGGACTAGCGGGCCTCACAGATACGCAGTATTTT

size: .
J: TRBJ2-3
D: .
V: TRBV5-6
CDR3: CASSLRRLSSDTQYF
DNA: TGTGCCAGCAGCTTGAGGAGGCTCTCTTCCGATACGCAGTATTTT

size: .
J: TRBJ1-6
D: TRBD1
V: TRBV6-5
CDR3: CASSYQGDHSPLHF
DNA: TGTGCCAGCAGTTACCAGGGGGACCATTCACCCCTCCACTTT

size: .
J: TRBJ2-3
D: .
V: TRBV5-1
CDR3: CASTLAGFTDTQYF
DNA: TGCGCCAGCACACTAGCAGGGTTCACAGATACGCAGTATTTT

size: few
J: TRBJ2-7
D: TRBD2
V: TRBV6-2/TRBV6-3
CDR3: CASSYGFGTTITYEQYF
DNA: TGTGCCAGCAGTTATGGGTTCGGGACTACCATAACCTACGAGCAGTACTTC

size: few
J: TRBJ1-3
D: .
V: TRBV19
CDR3: CASKRGIAGNTIYF
DNA: TGTGCCAGTAAGAGAGGGATCGCTGGAAACACCATATATTTT

size: .
J: TRBJ2-1
D: TRBD1
V: TRBV28
CDR3: CASSLQGTSSYNEQFF
DNA: TGTGCCAGCAGCCTACAGGGGACGAGCTCCTACAATGAGCAGTTCTTC

size: .
J: TRBJ1-6
D: .
V: TRBV6-6
CDR3: CASSYAREAGYSPLHF
DNA: TGTGCCAGCAGTTACGCCAGGGAGGCCGGGTATTCACCCCTCCACTTT

size: .
J: TRBJ2-7
D: TRBD1
V: TRBV10-3
CDR3: CAIRGDRVGNEQYF
DNA: TGTGCCATCAGGGGGGACAGGGTAGGGAACGAGCAGTACTTC

size: few
J: TRBJ1-6
D: .
V: TRBV5-6
CDR3: CASSRLGYNSPLHF
DNA: TGTGCCAGCAGCCGGCTAGGCTATAATTCACCCCTCCACTTT

size: .
J: TRBJ2-1
D: TRBD1
V: TRBV4-1
CDR3: CASSLSLDRAYNEQFF
DNA: TGCGCCAGCAGCCTCTCCCTGGACAGGGCCTACAATGAGCAGTTCTTC

size: .
J: TRBJ1-4
D: .
V: TRBV5-8
CDR3: CASSLGAGRSEKLFF
DNA: TGTGCCAGCAGCTTGGGTGCAGGGCGAAGTGAAAAACTGTTTTTT

size: .
J: TRBJ1-3
D: TRBD1
V: TRBV11-3
CDR3: CASSSGTGGNTIYF
DNA: TGTGCCAGCAGCTCCGGGACAGGTGGAAACACCATATATTTT

size: .
J: TRBJ2-7
D: TRBD2
V: TRBV7-9
CDR3: CASSLGRDYYEQYF
DNA: TGTGCCAGCAGCTTAGGCAGGGACTACTACGAGCAGTACTTC

size: .
J: TRBJ1-5
D: .
V: TRBV6-5
CDR3: CASRPSGAISGPQHF
DNA: TGTGCCAGCAGGCCCTCCGGAGCGATTTCGGGGCCCCAGCATTTT

size: .
J: TRBJ2-3
D: .
V: TRBV4-2
CDR3: CASSQDHGISTDTQYF
DNA: TGTGCCAGCAGCCAAGACCACGGGATTAGCACAGATACGCAGTATTTT

size: few
J: TRBJ1-1
D: .
V: TRBV6-1
CDR3: CASSEVGSTRRTEAFF
DNA: TGTGCCAGCAGTGAAGTCGGGAGCACCCGAAGAACTGAAGCTTTCTTT

size: .
J: TRBJ1-1
D: .
V: TRBV6-5
CDR3: CASSFFSGLVNTEAFF
DNA: TGTGCCAGCAGTTTTTTTTCAGGACTGGTGAACACTGAAGCTTTCTTT

size: .
J: TRBJ2-1
D: .
V: TRBV5-1
CDR3: CASSLDTSYNEQFF
DNA: TGCGCCAGCAGCTTGGATACTTCTTACAATGAGCAGTTCTTC